The present TCR beta chain was sequenced within a study of T cells in localized non-small cell lung cancer. Study-level points and caveats: Maximal T cell clonality occurred in uninvolved adjacent lung, with tumor ranking below it. A median of around 60 clones ranked among the top 100 in tumor appeared in adjacent lung.

The authors took atypia-free adjacent lung at least 2 cm from the tumor margin. Concerning this clone: The antigen remains unidentified.

Germline V lookup: CDR1 SGDLS, CDR2 YYNGEE. V shed 0 bases, J shed 2 bases, and the junction held 3 bases outside the gene matches. The CDR3 runs to 15 residues. TCRdb's table, derived via immunoSEQ multiplex PCR, lists solely in-frame clones and lacks some. The profile shows fewer than 2,000 clones, less than 30% of them singletons. The sample consisted of normal lung tissue next to the tumor, taken before any cancer treatment. The V and J genes are TRBV9 and TRBJ2-7; 9 bases match TRBD1. The source is an older female donor with stage I lung adenocarcinoma. CDR3 in DNA: TGTGCCAGCAGCGTAGCCGGGACAGGGACCTACGAGCAGTACTTC. Its translation is CASSVAGTGTYEQYF.